This T cell receptor beta chain was obtained from a study of tumor-infiltrating lymphocytes in primary liver carcinoma. The study extracted blood RNA from unsorted whole blood and also extracted germline DNA. Chronic HBV infection affected patients, none of whom had received treatment. As to this clonotype: Its specificity is unknown. It is likely a read error, because the conserved phenylalanine at the end of the CDR3 is missing.

Study conclusions and caveats: Among the pair types, tumor region pairs showed more overlap than tumor-adjacent and tumor-blood pairs.

TCR beta cDNA was reverse-transcribed from approximately 0.45 ug of total RNA. The reaction used a constant-region primer and ProtoScript II reverse transcriptase. Library construction for TCR beta comprised three nested multiplex PCR rounds performed with slightly modified ARM-PCR. Both of the initial two PCR rounds ran for about 11 cycles and employed TRBV1-TRBV30 forward primers alongside a C-beta reverse primer. In TCRdb, the multiplex PCR reads were re-called with MiXCR into one record per CDR3 protein. Among approximately 300,000 distinct CDR3 sequences listed, 65% were seen once. V gave up 5 bases and J gave up 6 bases, with 11 bases separating them. Per the germline V gene, CDR1 is SEHNR and CDR2 is FQNEAQ (reference sequence). The CDR3 covers 13 residues.

This receptor was obtained from a man aged 35-49 years with primary liver carcinoma and hepatitis B virus infection. The material sequenced was peripheral blood. The chain joins TRBV7-9 to TRBJ1-5; D not certain. CDR3 residues: CASSLTVGQPQHY. DNA of the CDR3: TGTGCCAGCAGCCTTACGGTCGGTCAGCCCCAGCATTAT.